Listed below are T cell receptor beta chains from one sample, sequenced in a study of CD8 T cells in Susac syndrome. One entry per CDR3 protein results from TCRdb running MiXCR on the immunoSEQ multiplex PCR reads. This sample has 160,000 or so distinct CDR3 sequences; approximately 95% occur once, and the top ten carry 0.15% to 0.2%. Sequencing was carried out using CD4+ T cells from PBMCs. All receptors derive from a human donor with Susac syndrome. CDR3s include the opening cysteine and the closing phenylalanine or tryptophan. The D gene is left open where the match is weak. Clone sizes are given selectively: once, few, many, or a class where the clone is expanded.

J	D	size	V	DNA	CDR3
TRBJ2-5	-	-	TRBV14	TGTGCCAGCAGCCATCTAAACGTGGGGGAGACCCAGTACTTC	CASSHLNVGETQYF
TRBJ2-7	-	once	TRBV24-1	TGTGCCACCAGTGATGGCGCGAACCCTCCCCACGAGCAGTACTTC	CATSDGANPPHEQYF
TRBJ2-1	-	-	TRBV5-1	TGCGCCAGCAGCTTGGCCACGGGCGAGCAGTTCTTC	CASSLATGEQFF
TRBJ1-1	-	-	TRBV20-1	TGCAGTGCGACACGTGGCAGCACTGAAGCTTTCTTT	CSATRGSTEAFF
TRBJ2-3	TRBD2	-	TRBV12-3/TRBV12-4	TGTGCCAGCAGTTTACTCCCCGAGCGGGGGTCTACGTATTTT	CASSLLPERGSTYF
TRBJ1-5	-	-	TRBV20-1	TGCAGTGCTAGAGATACCGGCAATCAGCCCCAGCATTTT	CSARDTGNQPQHF
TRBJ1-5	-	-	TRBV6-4	TGTGCCAGCAGTGTTGGTCCCTTGGATCAGCCCCAGCATTTT	CASSVGPLDQPQHF
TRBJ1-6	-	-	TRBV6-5	TGTGCCAGCAGTTACTCGACGGCAGATTCACCCCTCCACTTT	CASSYSTADSPLHF
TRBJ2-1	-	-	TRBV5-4	TGTGCCAGCAGCCCGACTAGGGGGCACAATGAGCAGTTCTTC	CASSPTRGHNEQFF
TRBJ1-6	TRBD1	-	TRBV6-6	TGTGCCAGCAGTTACCGGACAGGGGGCTATGGTTCACCCCTCCACTTT	CASSYRTGGYGSPLHF
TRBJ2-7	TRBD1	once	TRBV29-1	TGCAGCGTGACCGGGACAGGGATTTTTTACGAGCAGTACTTC	CSVTGTGIFYEQYF
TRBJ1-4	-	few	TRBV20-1	TGCAGTGCTAGCAGGGGAGGGAATGAAAAACTGTTTTTT	CSASRGGNEKLFF
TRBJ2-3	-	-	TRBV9	TGTGCCAGCAGCGTGACAGGCCTTAGCACAGATACGCAGTATTTT	CASSVTGLSTDTQYF
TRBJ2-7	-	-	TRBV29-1	TGCAGCGTTGGCCTGGGGGAGCAGTACTTC	CSVGLGEQYF
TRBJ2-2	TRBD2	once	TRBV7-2	TGTGCCAGCAGCCCACAGGGACTAGCGACGACCGGGGAGCTGTTTTTT	CASSPQGLATTGELFF
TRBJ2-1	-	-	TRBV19	TGTGCCAGTAGCCGGCCCTTACAGGGTGTCGTGAACAATGAGCAGTTCTTC	CASSRPLQGVVNNEQFF
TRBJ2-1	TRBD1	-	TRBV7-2	TGTGCCAGCAGCTTAGACAGGGGGGTGGCCTACAATGAGCAGTTCTTC	CASSLDRGVAYNEQFF
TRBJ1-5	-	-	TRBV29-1	TGCAGCGTTAAGTATAGCAATCAGCCCCAGCATTTT	CSVKYSNQPQHF
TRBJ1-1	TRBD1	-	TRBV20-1	TGCAGTGCTGGAGACAGGGAGGAAGCTTTCTTT	CSAGDREEAFF
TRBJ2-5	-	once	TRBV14	TGTGCCAGCAGCCCGTACGAGGCCGGGGGGACCCAGTACTTC	CASSPYEAGGTQYF
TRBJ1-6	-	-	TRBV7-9	TGTGCCAGCAGCTTAGAGGTCAACAATTCACCCCTCCACTTT	CASSLEVNNSPLHF
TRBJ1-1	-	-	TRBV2	TGTGCCAGCAGTGAAGTTGGAGGGGACACTGAAGCTTTCTTT	CASSEVGGDTEAFF
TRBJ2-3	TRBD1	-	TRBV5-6	TGTGCCAGCAGCTTGGGGACAGGGCTTCCAGATACGCAGTATTTT	CASSLGTGLPDTQYF
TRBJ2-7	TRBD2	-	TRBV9	TGTGCCAGCAGTCCGACTAGCGGGGTCTACGAGCAGTACTTC	CASSPTSGVYEQYF
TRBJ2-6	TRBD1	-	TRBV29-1	TGCAGCATTTGGGCGGGGGACAGGGAAACTGGGGCCAACGTCCTGACTTTC	CSIWAGDRETGANVLTF
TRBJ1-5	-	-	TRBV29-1	TGCAGCGTTCGGGACACCGATCAGCCCCAGCATTTT	CSVRDTDQPQHF
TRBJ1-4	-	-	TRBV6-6	TGTGCCAGCAACGCGTTAGGACGGGGTGAAAAACTGTTTTTT	CASNALGRGEKLFF